This passage covers 3 T cell receptor beta chains from one sample sequenced in a study of a mutant IDH1 vaccine in newly diagnosed glioma. Antigens of these TCRs are unknown. Here immunoSEQ multiplex PCR was the method, and the copy in TCRdb shows in-frame clones only, minus some. The sample carries 35,000 to 50,000 clones, around 90% recorded once. The time point denotes: week 23, last vaccination. Mutant IDH1 20-mer peptide, at 300 ug, made up each vaccine dose, with topical imiquimod. The sample was PBMCs, taken from a glioma patient whose treatment included an IDH1 peptide vaccine. The receptors were sampled from a middle-aged man with glioma.

The V call is TRBV23-1, the J call TRBJ1-1; D remains unclear. TRBV23-1 is noted as an ORF with a role that remains uncertain. The CDR3 length is 14 residues. V shed 0 bases and J shed 6 bases, with 11 bases lying between them. CDR3 loop: CASSQSCGVPEAFF. In nucleotides, the CDR3 is TGCGCCAGCAGTCAATCGTGTGGCGTCCCTGAAGCTTTCTTT.

The J gene is TRBJ2-7, the V gene TRBV10-3, with no clear D. Between the trimmed V and J ends, which lost 5 bases and 0 bases, there was a span of 2 bases. Looked up from germline, CDR1 is ENHRY and CDR2 is SYGVKD. The CDR3 runs to 11 residues. CDR3 loop: CAISSSYEQYF. CDR3 sequence (DNA): TGTGCCATCAGTTCCTCCTACGAGCAGTACTTC.

The V call is TRBV4-1, the J call TRBJ2-7; D may match TRBD1 or TRBD2 (5 bases each). Trimming stripped 4 bases from V and 6 bases from J, with 19 bases between. Per germline, CDR1 MGHRA and CDR2 YSYEKL. This CDR3 is built from 15 residues. CDR3: CASSRGDGRLGEQYF. DNA for the CDR3: TGCGCCAGCAGCCGTGGGGACGGTCGGTTAGGCGAGCAGTACTTC.